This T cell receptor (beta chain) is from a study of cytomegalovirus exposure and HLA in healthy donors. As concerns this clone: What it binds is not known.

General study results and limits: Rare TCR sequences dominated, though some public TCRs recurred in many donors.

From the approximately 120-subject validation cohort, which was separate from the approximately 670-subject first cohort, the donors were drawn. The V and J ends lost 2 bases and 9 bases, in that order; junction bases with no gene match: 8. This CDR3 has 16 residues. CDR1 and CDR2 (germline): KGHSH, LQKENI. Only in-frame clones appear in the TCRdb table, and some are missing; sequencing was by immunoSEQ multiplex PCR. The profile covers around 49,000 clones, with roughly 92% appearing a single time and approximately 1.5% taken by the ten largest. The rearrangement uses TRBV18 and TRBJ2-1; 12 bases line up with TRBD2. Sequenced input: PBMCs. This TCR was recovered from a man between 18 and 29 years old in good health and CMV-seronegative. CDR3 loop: CASSPRLAGEAVEQFF. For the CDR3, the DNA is TGTGCCAGCTCACCAAGACTAGCGGGAGAAGCCGTTGAGCAGTTCTTC. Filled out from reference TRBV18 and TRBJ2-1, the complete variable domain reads NAGVMQNPRHLVRRRGQEARLRCSPMKGHSHVYWYRQLPEEGLKFMVYLQKENIIDESGMPKERFSAEFPKEGPSILRIQQVVRGDSAAYFCASSPRLAGEAVEQFFGPGTRLTVL.